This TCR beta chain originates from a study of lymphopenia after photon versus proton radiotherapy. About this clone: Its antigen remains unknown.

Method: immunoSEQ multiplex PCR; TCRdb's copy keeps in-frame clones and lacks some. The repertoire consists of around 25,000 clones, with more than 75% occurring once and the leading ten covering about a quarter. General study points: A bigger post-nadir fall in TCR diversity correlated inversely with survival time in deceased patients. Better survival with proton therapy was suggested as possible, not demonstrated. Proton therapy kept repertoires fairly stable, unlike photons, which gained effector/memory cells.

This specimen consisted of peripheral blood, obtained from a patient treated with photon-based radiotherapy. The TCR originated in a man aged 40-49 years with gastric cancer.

This CDR3 is CAISATGSQETQYF. The CDR3 DNA follows: TGTGCCATCAGTGCGACAGGGAGCCAAGAGACCCAGTACTTC. This chain links TRBV10-3 with TRBJ2-5; 7 positions agree with TRBD1. CDR1 is ENHRY, CDR2 SYGVKD, per germline. The CDR3 length is 14 residues. With V trimmed by 4 bases and J by 1 base, 3 bases remained unmatched.